The 11 T cell receptor beta chains below were found in one sample sequenced in a study of T cell responses to AZD1222 COVID-19 vaccine (dated by TCRdb to about 2021). The library was prepared using the immunoSEQ multiplex PCR assay. This immuneACCESS table, as held by TCRdb, lists in-frame sequences with V and J called but not all clones. Of the missing ones, under half trace to an unresolved V gene in checked studies; the others have no known cause. The sample includes some 150,000 clones, with roughly 90% observed a single time. The ten largest account for approximately 5.4% of the sample. The time point label for this specimen denotes: baseline before first vaccination. This sample comprised peripheral blood, obtained on day 0 of AZD1222 vaccination. The receptors come from an adult in good health.

CDR3 loop: CASSEREVAHYEQYF. CDR3 nucleotides: TGTGCCAGCAGTGAAAGGGAGGTTGCGCACTACGAGCAGTACTTC. V is TRBV27 and J is TRBJ2-7; perhaps TRBD2 as D (6 bases). The CDR3 runs 15 residues. CDR1 is MNHEY and CDR2 is SMNVEV in the germline V gene (reference sequence). Trimming took off 5 bases at V and 3 bases at J, with 17 bases between the two ends.

J is TRBJ2-3 and V is TRBV7-9; D uncertain. CDR1 is SEHNR and CDR2 is FQNEAQ in the germline V gene (reference sequence). Trimming removed 2 bases at V and 0 bases at J, with 9 bases between. CDR3 length: 15 residues. The CDR3: CASSLSERSTDTQYF. DNA for the CDR3: TGTGCCAGCAGCTTATCGGAACGGAGCACAGATACGCAGTATTTT. The full variable domain, its missing parts supplied by reference TRBV7-9 and TRBJ2-3, is DTGVSQNPRHKITKRGQNVTFRCDPISEHNRLYWYRQTLGQGPEFLTYFQNEAQLEKSRLLSDRFSAERPKGSFSTLEIQRTEQGDSAMYLCASSLSERSTDTQYFGPGTRLTVL.

The chain carries TRBV10-1 and TRBJ2-1, with 8 bases matching TRBD2. CDR1 is WNHNN and CDR2 is SYGVQD in the germline V gene (reference sequence). V trimming: 4 bases; J trimming: 7 bases; junction bases outside the gene matches: 6. The CDR3 is 14 amino acids. The CDR3 DNA sequence: TGCGCCAGCAGTGCCCTAGCGGGCCAGAATGAGCAGTTCTTC. It yields the protein CASSALAGQNEQFF.

The gene calls are TRBV28 and TRBJ2-7, with D hard to call. CDR3 length: 11 residues. From germline, CDR1 is MDHEN and CDR2 SYDVKM. V dropped 6 bases and J dropped 2 bases, with 5 bases sitting between them. The CDR3 here is CASSETYEQYF. CDR3 nucleotides: TGTGCCAGCAGCGAGACCTACGAGCAGTACTTC.

This chain uses TRBV5-4 with TRBJ1-2, with 7 bases lining up with TRBD1. Germline assignment: CDR1 SGHNT and CDR2 YYREEE (reference sequence). This CDR3 contains 14 residues. Losses at the gene ends were 2 bases for V and 5 bases for J; bases not matched to a gene: 6. Here the CDR3 DNA reads TGTGCCAGCAGCTTTAGAGGGGGCGGGTATGGCTACACCTTC. This codes for CASSFRGGGYGYTF. The complete variable domain, with remaining parts taken from reference TRBV5-4 and TRBJ1-2, reads ETGVTQSPTHLIKTRGQQVTLRCSSQSGHNTVSWYQQALGQGPQFIFQYYREEENGRGNFPPRFSGLQFPNYSSELNVNALELDDSALYLCASSFRGGGYGYTFGSGTRLTVV.

This sequence joins TRBV28 and TRBJ2-3; TRBD2 agrees at 8 bases. The CDR3 sequence is 19 residues long. CDR1 and CDR2 from the germline V gene are MDHEN and SYDVKM. Germline trimming cut 5 bases from V and 2 bases from J; bases unmatched to any gene: 18. The CDR3 reads CASSPLLISKRELTDTQYF. Written as DNA, the CDR3 is TGTGCCAGCAGTCCCTTACTGATATCAAAGCGGGAGCTCACAGATACGCAGTATTTT.

The chain links TRBV5-8 to TRBJ1-6; TRBD1 might be the D (5 bases). CDR1 and CDR2 (germline): SGHTS, YDEGEE. The length of the CDR3 is 13 residues. V lost 5 bases and J lost 8, with 11 bases in between. CDR3 protein: CASSRDGYSPLHF. The CDR3 nucleotides read TGTGCCAGCAGTCGGGACGGCTATTCACCCCTCCACTTT.

The genes are TRBV3-1 (or the pseudogene TRBV3-2) and TRBJ2-3, with 12 bases identical to TRBD2. This CDR3 has 15 residues. V was pared by 4 bases and J by 1 base, with 0 bases of the junction left unmatched. Looked up from germline, CDR1 is LGHDT and CDR2 is YNNKEL (reference sequence). The CDR3 coding sequence is TGTGCCAGCAGCCGACTAGCGGGGGGCACAGATACGCAGTATTTT. It codes for CASSRLAGGTDTQYF.

This CDR3 is CASSPAPLNPTIYF. CDR3 coding DNA: TGTGCCAGCTCACCAGCGCCTCTCAATCCGACCATATATTTT. The chain links TRBV18 to TRBJ1-3; D is unresolved. Germline CDR1 KGHSH, CDR2 LQKENI. The CDR3 contains 14 residues. The V end lost 2 bases, the J end lost 10 bases, and 15 bases lay between the germline ends.

V gene TRBV7-2 combines with J gene TRBJ1-4; tentative D call: TRBD1 (5 bases). V dropped 4 bases and J dropped 0 bases, with 12 bases sitting between them. CDR3 size: 16 residues. Germline V CDR1 and CDR2: SGHTA, FQGNSA. The CDR3 DNA reads TGTGCCAGCAGCTATAATGGCAGGGCAACTAATGAAAAACTGTTTTTT. This gives the protein CASSYNGRATNEKLFF.

This rearrangement joins TRBV25-1 to TRBJ1-1; perhaps TRBD1 as D (6 bases). The CDR3 consists of 16 residues. In germline, CDR1 is MGHDK, CDR2 SYGVNS. V was cut by 0 bases and J by 5 bases, with 16 bases left in between. DNA of the CDR3: TGTGCCAGCAGTGAATACTCGGGGGGCGGGTTGACTGAAGCTTTCTTT. Encoded protein: CASSEYSGGGLTEAFF.